Each of the 2 T cell receptor beta chains below was sequenced from the same sample in a study of blood T cell repertoires in COVID-19. Some clones are missing from TCRdb's copy, which holds only in-frame ones; the method was immunoSEQ multiplex PCR. There are about 140,000 clones in the sample; about 83% occur only once, and 1.6% lies in the top ten. The sequenced sample was peripheral blood. The receptors here all came from a human donor in a cohort sampled during active COVID-19.

This clone was detected a few times. V is TRBV30 and J is TRBJ1-2; the D gene is possibly TRBD1 (6 bases). CDR1 GTSNPN and CDR2 SVGIG come from the germline V gene (reference sequence). V lost 4 bases and J 5 bases, leaving 8 bases between the germline ends. The CDR3 sequence is 11 residues long. Here the CDR3 reads CAWNREYGYTF. Here the CDR3 DNA reads TGTGCCTGGAACAGGGAGTATGGCTACACCTTC.

The CDR3 loop is CASLAGYTDTQYF. The CDR3 DNA reads as TGTGCCAGTTTAGCGGGATACACAGATACGCAGTATTTT. The chain couples TRBV28 to TRBJ2-3, with 8 bases aligning to TRBD2. This CDR3 region has 13 residues. CDR1 is MDHEN and CDR2 is SYDVKM in the germline V gene. Germline trimming cut 9 bases from V and 2 bases from J; bases unmatched to any gene: 4.